This TCR beta chain emerged from a study of monozygotic twins with inflammatory bowel disease. The CDR3 is 17 amino acids. Germline V gene data show CDR1 as SQVTM and CDR2 as ANQGSEA. TCRdb re-called the 5' RACE reads, yielding one record per CDR3 amino acid sequence without DNA. The sample features more than 300,000 distinct CDR3 sequences, with over 5% in its top ten. As for this clonotype: Its antigen is undetermined.

The study, taken as a whole, reports: Fewer shared clonotypes with others were found in IBD patients than in healthy twins, especially with disease activity. Healthy co-twins exceeded IBD patients in TCRbeta diversity as measured by inverse Simpson.

This clonotype was obtained from a human donor with ulcerative colitis or Crohn's disease, or a healthy co-twin of an affected twin (not recorded which). Material for sequencing was blood. This rearrangement joins TRBV29-1 to TRBJ2-4; TCRdb's D call of TRBD1 is untestable without DNA. Here the CDR3 reads CSVLGGTDNLAKNIQYF.